Below are 16 T cell receptor beta chains sequenced from a single sample in a study of T cells after yellow fever vaccination. One entry per CDR3 protein results from TCRdb running MiXCR on the 5' RACE reads. The sample contains a few hundred thousand distinct CDR3 sequences, approximately 16% of which appear only once. The sequencing here drew on PBMCs, taken less than 6 days after the first yellow fever vaccination. All receptors derive from a young man who received the YFV17D yellow fever vaccine.

The chain employs TRBV29-1 and TRBJ1-2; D ambiguous. V shed 2 bases and J shed 2 bases, with 9 bases lying between them. The CDR3 spans 13 residues. From germline, CDR1 is SQVTM and CDR2 ANQGSEA. CDR3 in DNA: TGCAGCGTTGAATTTTCCGAGAACTATGGCTACACCTTC. This encodes CSVEFSENYGYTF.

The chain links TRBV19 to TRBJ2-2; D is ambiguous. The germline V and J ends were trimmed by 5 bases and 0 bases, with 16 bases remaining between them. The CDR3 extends over 17 amino acids. Per germline, CDR1 LNHDA and CDR2 SQIVND (reference sequence). CDR3 residues: CASSGLSNRANTGELFF. DNA of the CDR3: TGTGCCAGTAGTGGGTTGTCGAACAGAGCGAACACCGGGGAGCTGTTTTTT.

This clonotype was observed a handful of times. The gene calls are TRBV24-1 and TRBJ2-3, with unresolved D. The CDR3 has 13 amino acids. CDR1 is KGHDR and CDR2 is SFDVKD in the germline V gene. Trimming left V 5 bases short and J 6 bases short, with 11 bases between. The CDR3 DNA sequence: TGTGCCACCAGTGGGTGGGAAGGGGATACGCAGTATTTT. Its protein is CATSGWEGDTQYF.

The rearrangement links TRBV6-2 or TRBV6-3 to TRBJ2-7, with D unclear. This CDR3 has 13 residues. V gave up 0 bases and J gave up 6 bases, with 9 bases separating them. CDR1 and CDR2 (germline): MNHEY, SVGEGT. The CDR3 here is CASSYSTPGEQYF. In DNA, the CDR3 is TGTGCCAGCAGTTACTCTACCCCCGGCGAGCAGTACTTC.

This clonotype was observed a handful of times. The chain joins TRBV7-2 to TRBJ1-1, with unresolved D. V lost 1 base and J 3 bases, leaving 12 bases between the germline ends. CDR3 length: 15 amino acids. The germline V gene has CDR1 SGHTA and CDR2 FQGNSA. DNA for the CDR3: TGTGCCAGCAGCTTAGTGCCGGGCGCCTACACTGAAGCTTTCTTT. This sequence encodes CASSLVPGAYTEAFF.

This clonotype was seen a handful of times. The V and J genes are TRBV28 and TRBJ2-1, with 8 bases that match TRBD2. This CDR3 spans 16 amino acids. The V segment lost 4 bases and the J segment 4 bases; nucleotides outside the gene matches: 9. Germline V lookup: CDR1 MDHEN, CDR2 SYDVKM. CDR3 in amino acids: CASSSRAGARYNEQFF. The CDR3 nucleotides are TGTGCCAGCAGTTCACGAGCGGGGGCCCGATACAATGAGCAGTTCTTC.

V usage is TRBV30 and J usage is TRBJ2-2; 10 bases line up with TRBD1. The ends lost 1 base at V and 6 bases at J; junction bases unmatched: 5. Germline V CDR1 and CDR2: GTSNPN, SVGIG (reference sequence). The CDR3 totals 15 residues. The CDR3 DNA reads as TGTGCCTGGAGTGAGGGACAGGGGAGTGCCGGGGAGCTGTTTTTT. It yields the protein CAWSEGQGSAGELFF.

This clonotype has ten or more counts. The chain links TRBV27 to TRBJ2-7; a weak D match, TRBD2 (5 bases). The CDR3 totals 14 residues. Trimming took off 5 bases at V and 0 bases at J, with 11 bases between the two ends. Germline lookup yields CDR1 MNHEY and CDR2 SMNVEV (reference sequence). The CDR3 loop reads CASSHRRSSYEQYF. The DNA of the CDR3 is TGTGCCAGCAGTCACCGGAGGTCCTCCTACGAGCAGTACTTC.

V usage is TRBV4-3 and J usage is TRBJ2-7, with D unclear. Per germline, CDR1 LGHNA and CDR2 YSLEER. The CDR3 runs 14 residues. V lost 2 bases and J 6 bases, leaving 14 bases between the germline ends. The chain's CDR3 is CASSQRGTPSEQYF. The CDR3 region has the DNA TGCGCCAGCAGCCAAAGAGGAACGCCGAGCGAGCAGTACTTC.

This sequence joins TRBV11-2 and TRBJ1-1; tentative D call: TRBD1 (5 bases). The V end was cut by 5 bases, the J end by 8 bases, with 12 bases between. The germline CDR1 and CDR2 sequences are SGHAT and FQNNGV. The CDR3 sequence is 12 residues long. CDR3 in DNA: TGTGCCAGCAGCCCGGTAGGGGCGGAAGCTTTCTTT. This gives the protein CASSPVGAEAFF.

In its sample, this clonotype was seen a few times. The V and J genes are TRBV3-1 and TRBJ2-5, with D possibly matching TRBD1 (5 bases). This CDR3 comprises 17 residues. V was shortened by 0 bases and J by 2 bases, with 16 bases between the two germline ends. Germline V gives CDR1 LGHDT, CDR2 YNNKEL (reference sequence). The CDR3 DNA sequence: TGTGCCAGCAGCCAAGAATTCCACGCAGGGTCACAAGAGACCCAGTACTTC. It yields the protein CASSQEFHAGSQETQYF.

V is TRBV5-6 and J is TRBJ1-2, with a tentative D call TRBD1 (5 bases). In germline, CDR1 is SGHDT, CDR2 YYEEEE. CDR3 size: 16 residues. V lost 4 bases to trimming and J lost 3 bases, with 19 bases between them. The CDR3 region has the DNA TGTGCCAGCAGCCCCCGAGGGGCGGAGGACTACTATGGCTACACCTTC. Amino acids: CASSPRGAEDYYGYTF. Looking up the rest from reference TRBV5-6 and TRBJ1-2 gives the full variable domain: DAGVTQSPTHLIKTRGQQVTLRCSPKSGHDTVSWYQQALGQGPQFIFQYYEEEERQRGNFPDRFSGHQFPNYSSELNVNALLLGDSALYLCASSPRGAEDYYGYTFGSGTRLTVV.

In its sample, this clonotype was seen a few times. The CDR3 region is CASSRGQAVTEAFF. CDR3 nucleotides: TGCGCCAGCAGCCGAGGACAGGCTGTCACTGAAGCTTTCTTT. This sequence joins TRBV4-1 and TRBJ1-1; 7 nucleotides align to TRBD1. This CDR3 region has 14 residues. V trimming: 4 bases; J trimming: 4 bases; junction bases outside the gene matches: 6. Germline V gene sequence: CDR1 MGHRA, CDR2 YSYEKL.

This clonotype was picked up a small number of times. The chain joins TRBV5-1 to TRBJ1-2, with 10 bases aligning to TRBD1. The CDR3 is made up of 14 amino acids. The V segment lost 7 bases and the J segment 5 bases; nucleotides outside the gene matches: 8. The germline gives CDR1 SGHRS, CDR2 YFSETQ. CDR3 coding DNA: TGCGCCAGCGGCCGACAGGGGGCTTCGTATGGCTACACCTTC. Amino acids: CASGRQGASYGYTF. Supplemented by reference TRBV5-1 and TRBJ1-2, the full variable domain reads KAGVTQTPRYLIKTRGQQVTLSCSPISGHRSVSWYQQTPGQGLQFLFEYFSETQRNKGNFPGRFSGRQFSNSRSEMNVSTLELGDSALYLCASGRQGASYGYTFGSGTRLTVV.

J is TRBJ2-7 and V is TRBV12-3 or TRBV12-4; D perhaps matches TRBD2 (6 bases). Trimming left V 3 bases short and J 6 bases short, with 12 bases between. CDR3 length: 13 amino acids. The CDR3 loop reads CASSLETRGEQYF. The CDR3 nucleotides are TGTGCCAGCAGTTTGGAGACTAGGGGCGAGCAGTACTTC.

The chain is built from TRBV11-1 and TRBJ1-4; 10 positions agree with TRBD1. Germline-derived CDR1 and CDR2 are SGHAT and FQDESV (reference sequence). After removal of 0 bases from V and 8 bases from J, the junction contained 12 bases not matched to a gene. The CDR3 runs 18 residues. The CDR3 sequence: CASSLALGDRGLREKLFF. CDR3 DNA: TGTGCCAGCAGCTTAGCGCTCGGAGACAGGGGGCTGCGCGAAAAACTGTTTTTT.